This T cell receptor beta chain was sequenced for a study of CD8 T cells in Susac syndrome. Reverse transcription of roughly 0.45 to 1 ug RNA was carried out with random hexamers. Coverage of TCR beta CDR3 amplification by immunoSEQ multiplex PCR extended to 54 Vbeta and 13 Jbeta. TCRdb analysed the immunoSEQ multiplex PCR reads with MiXCR anew, one entry per CDR3 protein. The sample shows 170,000 or so distinct CDR3 sequences, 94% of them seen only once. Germline lookup yields CDR1 KGHDR and CDR2 SFDVKD. With V trimmed by 3 bases and J by 3 bases, 1 base remained unmatched. CDR3 size: 15 residues. CD8+ and CD4+ T cells were negatively isolated; TEMRA cells were FACS-enriched.

This clonotype originated in a human donor with Susac syndrome. This chain links TRBV24-1 with TRBJ2-5; 12 nucleotides match TRBD2. Sequencing input: CD4+ T cells from PBMCs. The CDR3 bases are TGTGCCACCAGTGATCCTAGCGGGGGGGAAGAGACCCAGTACTTC. The encoded protein is CATSDPSGGEETQYF.